This entry concerns a single T cell receptor beta chain. The CDR3 sequence is 13 residues long. In germline, CDR1 is DFQATT, CDR2 SNEGSKA (reference sequence). V shed 5 bases and J shed 5 bases, with 16 bases lying between them. The data derive from a study of T-cell memory formation after mild COVID-19. Study-level information: For the most part, TCR clusters were specific to one donor.

5'RACE with constant-segment primers yielded barcoded, UMI-tagged TCR alpha and TCR beta cDNA libraries. MiXCR, applied by TCRdb to the 5' RACE reads, yields one record per CDR3 protein. The sample gives about 320,000 distinct CDR3 sequences, roughly an eighth of which show up once; 21% is in the top ten. The V call is TRBV20-1, the J call TRBJ2-7; perhaps TRBD1 as D (6 bases). The source is a man younger than 35 who had mild COVID-19 (a few samples of this study predate the infection). Cell type and time point are not known. The sample was PBMCs or a T cell subset sorted from them (not recorded which). The CDR3 protein is CSAERDGTNEQYF. In DNA, the CDR3 is TGCAGTGCTGAGAGGGACGGGACAAACGAGCAGTACTTC.